This TCR beta chain was documented in a study of T cell responses to AZD1222 COVID-19 vaccine. Study findings and constraints: CD4 TCRs associated with vaccination spanned spike, dominating at 160-218 and 743-854. Among AZD1222 vaccinees, only six were seropositive at baseline. Repertoire sampling happened only post peak T cell response. Donors skewed white British and female; clonal diversity was possibly underestimated.

Measured with immunoSEQ multiplex PCR; TCRdb has only the in-frame clones, and not every one. The table includes roughly 200,000 clones, approximately 92% detected once. The CDR3 is 18 amino acids. Germline-derived CDR1 and CDR2 are LGHNA and YSLEER. The V gene lost 2 bases and the J gene lost 0 bases, with 14 bases spanning the gap. To note about this clone: Its antigen is as yet unknown.

The rearrangement links TRBV4-3 to TRBJ2-6; possibly TRBD1 for D (5 bases). This clonotype originated in an adult who received the MenACWY meningococcal vaccine as a control. This material consisted of peripheral blood, taken 28 days after the second dose of the MenACWY control vaccine. The CDR3 spells CASSQFPGSASGANVLTF. The CDR3 nucleotides read TGCGCCAGCAGCCAATTCCCAGGGTCCGCCTCTGGGGCCAACGTCCTGACTTTC.